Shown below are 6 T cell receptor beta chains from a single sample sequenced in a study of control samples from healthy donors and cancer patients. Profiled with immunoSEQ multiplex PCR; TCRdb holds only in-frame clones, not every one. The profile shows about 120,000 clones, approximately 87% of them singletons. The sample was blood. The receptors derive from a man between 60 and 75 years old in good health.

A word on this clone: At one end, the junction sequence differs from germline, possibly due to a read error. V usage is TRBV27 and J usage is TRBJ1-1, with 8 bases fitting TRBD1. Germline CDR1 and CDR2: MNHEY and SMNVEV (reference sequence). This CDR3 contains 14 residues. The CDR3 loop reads CTSSRTGPRTEAFF. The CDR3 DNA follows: TGTACCAGCAGTAGGACAGGGCCTAGAACCGAAGCTTTCTTT.

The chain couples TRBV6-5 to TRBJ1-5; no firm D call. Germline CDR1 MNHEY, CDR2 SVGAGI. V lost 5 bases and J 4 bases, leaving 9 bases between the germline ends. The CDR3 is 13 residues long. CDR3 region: CASSPYLNQPQHF. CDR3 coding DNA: TGTGCCAGCAGTCCCTATCTGAATCAGCCCCAGCATTTT.

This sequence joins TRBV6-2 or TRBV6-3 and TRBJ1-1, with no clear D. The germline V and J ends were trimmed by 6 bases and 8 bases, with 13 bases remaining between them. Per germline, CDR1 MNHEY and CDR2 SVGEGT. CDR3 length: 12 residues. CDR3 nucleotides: TGTGCCAGCAGCCGGGTGGAGACAGAAGCTTTCTTT. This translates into CASSRVETEAFF.

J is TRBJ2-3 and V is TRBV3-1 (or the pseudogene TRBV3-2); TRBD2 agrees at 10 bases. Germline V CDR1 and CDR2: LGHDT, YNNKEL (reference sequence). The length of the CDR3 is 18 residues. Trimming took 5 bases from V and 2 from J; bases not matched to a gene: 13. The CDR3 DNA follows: TGTGCCAGCAGCGTCCGTTCCGGGACTAGCGCCGACACAGATACGCAGTATTTT. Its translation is CASSVRSGTSADTDTQYF.

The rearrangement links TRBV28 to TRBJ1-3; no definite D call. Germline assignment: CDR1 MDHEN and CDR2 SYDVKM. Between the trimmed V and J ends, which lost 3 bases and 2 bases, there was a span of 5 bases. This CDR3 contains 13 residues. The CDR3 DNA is TGTGCCAGCAGTTTTACAGCTGGAAACACCATATATTTT. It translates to CASSFTAGNTIYF.

CDR3: CASSKWDRGSDEQYF. The CDR3 DNA reads as TGTGCCAGTAGTAAGTGGGACAGGGGTAGCGACGAGCAGTACTTC. The chain links TRBV19 to TRBJ2-7, with 10 bases matching TRBD1. J lost 5 bases, V lost 4 bases, and 8 bases had no gene match. Germline CDR1 is LNHDA and CDR2 is SQIVND (reference sequence). This CDR3 contains 15 residues.